One and the same sample provided the 15 T cell receptor beta chains below, sequenced in a study of neurological immune-mediated disorders. TCRdb fed the 5' RACE reads into MiXCR, producing one record per CDR3 protein. The sample has about 66,000 distinct CDR3 sequences, nearly 3.5% seen once. The sequenced sample was PBMCs. The source of these receptors is a man aged 35-49 years with multiple sclerosis.

Many counts were recorded for this clonotype. The gene calls are TRBV4-1 and TRBJ1-1; D not resolved. The CDR3 extends over 13 amino acids. V lost 3 bases and J 0 bases, leaving 5 bases between the germline ends. Germline V gene sequence: CDR1 MGHRA, CDR2 YSYEKL. The CDR3 nucleotides read TGCGCCAGCAGCCAGGGGATGAACACTGAAGCTTTCTTT. It encodes CASSQGMNTEAFF.

This clonotype was observed at least ten times. J is TRBJ2-3 and V is TRBV29-1, with TRBD2 matching 8 bases. Unmatched junction bases numbered 13, after V lost 4 bases and J lost 10 bases. Germline V gene lookup returns CDR1 SQVTM and CDR2 ANQGSEA. There are 14 residues in the CDR3. The CDR3: CSVVYAGGPFSQYF. In nucleotides, the CDR3 is TGCAGCGTTGTATACGCGGGAGGACCCTTTTCGCAGTATTTT.

This clonotype has at least ten counts. The J gene is TRBJ1-2, the V gene TRBV7-9; D is unresolved. The V gene lost 1 base and the J gene lost 7 bases, with 19 bases spanning the gap. Germline V gives CDR1 SEHNR, CDR2 FQNEAQ (reference sequence). The CDR3 totals 16 residues. The CDR3 sequence: CASSLDKGGQRTGYTF. The CDR3 nucleotides are TGTGCCAGCAGCTTAGATAAGGGAGGGCAGAGGACTGGCTACACCTTC.

This clonotype has a count of ten or more. V and J are TRBV5-1 and TRBJ2-5; 7 bases line up with TRBD1. Germline values: CDR1 SGHRS, CDR2 YFSETQ. CDR3 size: 13 residues. Unmatched junction bases numbered 1, after V lost 3 bases and J lost 2 bases. The CDR3 protein is CASSWDRQETQYF. CDR3 nucleotides: TGCGCCAGCAGCTGGGACAGACAAGAGACCCAGTACTTC.

The rearrangement uses TRBV7-9 and TRBJ2-7; no definite D call. The CDR3 runs 14 residues. V shed 1 base and J shed 3 bases, with 10 bases lying between them. The germline V gene encodes CDR1 SEHNR and CDR2 FQNEAQ (reference sequence). The CDR3, as DNA: TGTGCCAGCAGCTTAGGGCAAGCGAGCTACGAGCAGTACTTC. As protein: CASSLGQASYEQYF.

As regards this clonotype: A junction boundary mismatches the germline segment, possibly from a read error. The V and J genes are TRBV6-5 and TRBJ1-1, with 7 bases fitting TRBD1. Germline CDR1 is MNHEY and CDR2 is SVGAGI. The CDR3 spans 12 residues. The CDR3 loop is CDSSRDSSEAFF. The CDR3 DNA reads as TGTGACAGCAGTAGGGACAGTTCTGAAGCTTTCTTT.

This clonotype was detected many times. The chain joins TRBV5-1 to TRBJ1-1; D is possibly TRBD1 (6 bases). The CDR3 contains 14 residues. Germline CDR1 SGHRS, CDR2 YFSETQ. The ends were cut back, 2 bases at V and 5 bases at J, with 13 bases in the middle. The CDR3 nucleotides are TGCGCCAGCAGCTTAACCCCAGGGGCTACTGAAGCTTTCTTT. This translates into CASSLTPGATEAFF.

The table lists this clonotype with many counts. V gene TRBV20-1 combines with J gene TRBJ2-5; 10 bases match TRBD2. CDR1 is DFQATT, CDR2 SNEGSKA, per germline (reference sequence). J was trimmed by 5 bases and V by 2 bases; bases with no gene match: 5. This CDR3 has 14 amino acids. DNA for the CDR3: TGCAGTGCTAGACCCTCGGGACTAGCGGAGACCCAGTACTTC. Encoded protein: CSARPSGLAETQYF.

Many counts were recorded for this clonotype. V usage is TRBV6-5 and J usage is TRBJ1-5; 8 bases map to TRBD1. In germline, CDR1 is MNHEY, CDR2 SVGAGI. The CDR3 has 16 amino acids. V shed 0 bases, J shed 3 bases, and the junction held 4 bases outside the gene matches. For the CDR3, the DNA is TGTGCCAGCAGTTACTCCGGGACAGGCCTCAATCAGCCCCAGCATTTT. Translation: CASSYSGTGLNQPQHF.

This clonotype has only a few counts. A much larger clone is a single base away; this may be a read error. The chain joins TRBV29-1 to TRBJ1-2; 8 bases map to TRBD1. The CDR3 has 11 amino acids. Germline V gene sequence: CDR1 SQVTM, CDR2 ANQGSEA. V was clipped by 3 bases and J by 14 bases; unmatched bases: 8. Here the CDR3 DNA reads TGCAGCGTTGATAGTGACAGGGGCCAAACCTTC. It translates to CSVDSDRGQTF.

This clonotype was seen repeatedly, ten times or more. This chain connects TRBV5-1 to TRBJ2-3, with D perhaps given as TRBD1 or TRBD2 (5 bases each). Trimming pared 0 bases from V and 4 bases from J, leaving 9 bases between. CDR3 length: 14 amino acids. Germline CDR1 and CDR2: SGHRS and YFSETQ. CDR3 nucleotide sequence: TGCGCCAGCAGCTTGGTCGGGGCCTCAGATACGCAGTATTTT. Its protein product is CASSLVGASDTQYF.

This clonotype has at least ten counts. The rearrangement joins TRBV5-1 to TRBJ2-2; 7 bases fit TRBD2. The trim removed 4 bases at V and 3 bases at J, leaving 9 bases unmatched. Germline V gene data show CDR1 as SGHRS and CDR2 as YFSETQ. The CDR3 has 16 residues. The CDR3 sequence: CASSPDGGGYTGELFF. The DNA for the CDR3 is TGCGCCAGCAGCCCGGATGGCGGGGGATACACCGGGGAGCTGTTTTTT.

This clonotype occurred many times. The CDR3, as DNA: TGCAGTGCTAGACCCCCCCGGGGGCAGGGTTCGGACACTGAAGCTTTCTTT. Encoded protein: CSARPPRGQGSDTEAFF. The chain employs TRBV20-1 and TRBJ1-1, with D perhaps matching TRBD1 (6 bases). The germline gives CDR1 DFQATT, CDR2 SNEGSKA (reference sequence). The V end lost 2 bases, the J end lost 3 bases, and 22 bases lay between the germline ends. The CDR3 sequence is 17 residues long.

The chain couples TRBV20-1 to TRBJ2-7; D unresolved. Trimming stripped 5 bases from V and 0 bases from J, with 11 bases between. The germline gives CDR1 DFQATT, CDR2 SNEGSKA (reference sequence). This CDR3 region has 13 residues. The DNA for the CDR3 is TGCAGTGCTCCTGGACCAGGCTCCTACGAGCAGTACTTC. It yields the protein CSAPGPGSYEQYF.

Ten or more counts support this clonotype. The V call is TRBV14, the J call TRBJ1-1; D possibly corresponds to TRBD1 (5 bases). Trimming removed 0 bases from V and 0 bases from J, with 8 bases in between. From germline, CDR1 is SGHDN and CDR2 FVKESK. The CDR3 extends over 15 amino acids. The CDR3 region is CASSQEWGVNTEAFF. CDR3 coding DNA: TGTGCCAGCAGCCAAGAGTGGGGGGTGAACACTGAAGCTTTCTTT.